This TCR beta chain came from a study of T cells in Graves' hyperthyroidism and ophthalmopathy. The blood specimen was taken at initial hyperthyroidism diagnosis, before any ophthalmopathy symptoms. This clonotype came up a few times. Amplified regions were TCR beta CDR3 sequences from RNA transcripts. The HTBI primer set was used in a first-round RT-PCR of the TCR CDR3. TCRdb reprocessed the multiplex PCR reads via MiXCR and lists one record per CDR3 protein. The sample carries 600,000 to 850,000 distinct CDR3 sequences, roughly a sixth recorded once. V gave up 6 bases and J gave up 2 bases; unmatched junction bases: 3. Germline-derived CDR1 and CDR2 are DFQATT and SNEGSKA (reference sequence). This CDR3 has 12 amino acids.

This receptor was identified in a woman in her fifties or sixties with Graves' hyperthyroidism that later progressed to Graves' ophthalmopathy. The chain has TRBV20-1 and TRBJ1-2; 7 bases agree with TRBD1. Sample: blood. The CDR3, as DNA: TGCAGTGCGACGGACAGGAACTATGGCTACACCTTC. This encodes CSATDRNYGYTF.